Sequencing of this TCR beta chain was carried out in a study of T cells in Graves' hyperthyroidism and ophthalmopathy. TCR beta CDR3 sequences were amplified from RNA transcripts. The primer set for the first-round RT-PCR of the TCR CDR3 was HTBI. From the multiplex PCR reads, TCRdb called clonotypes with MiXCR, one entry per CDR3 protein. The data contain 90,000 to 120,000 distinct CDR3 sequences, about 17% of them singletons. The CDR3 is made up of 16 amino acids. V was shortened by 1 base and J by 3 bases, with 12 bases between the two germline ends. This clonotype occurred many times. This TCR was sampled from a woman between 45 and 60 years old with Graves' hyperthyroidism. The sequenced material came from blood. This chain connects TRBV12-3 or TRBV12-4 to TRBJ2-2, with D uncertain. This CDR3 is CASSLGPSFYTGELFF. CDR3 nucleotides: TGTGCCAGCAGTTTAGGTCCCTCTTTTTACACCGGGGAGCTGTTTTTT.